A single sample is the source of the 32 T cell receptor beta chains below, sequenced in a study of cytomegalovirus exposure and HLA in healthy donors. PCR employed 60 Vbeta and 13 Jbeta primers. The method was immunoSEQ multiplex PCR; TCRdb's version includes in-frame clones alone and lacks a portion of them. The sample consists of about 130,000 clones, 83% of them appearing once. The sequenced sample consisted of PBMCs. All receptors come from a girl aged 2 to 9 in good health and CMV-seronegative.

J is TRBJ1-2 and V is TRBV27; weak D call: TRBD1 (6 bases). The germline V gene has CDR1 MNHEY and CDR2 SMNVEV (reference sequence). V shed 2 bases and J shed 8 bases, with 12 bases lying between them. The CDR3 covers 13 residues. The DNA for the CDR3 is TGTGCCAGCAGTTTAGGTACAGGGAGCGGCTACACCTTC. This codes for CASSLGTGSGYTF.

Only a few counts were recorded for this clone. The rearrangement links TRBV27 to TRBJ2-7; D is undetermined. The germline V and J ends were trimmed by 2 bases and 2 bases, with 10 bases remaining between them. CDR3 size: 14 residues. Germline CDR1 reads MNHEY; CDR2 reads SMNVEV (reference sequence). Written as DNA, the CDR3 is TGTGCCAGCAGTTTAGTTGGGCAGGCCTACGAGCAGTACTTC. Translating it yields CASSLVGQAYEQYF.

V is TRBV12-5 and J is TRBJ1-1; possible D gene TRBD1, 6 bases. CDR1 is LGHNT, CDR2 FRNRAP, per germline. Trimming shortened V by 10 bases and J by 0 bases, and 12 bases separated the two germline ends. The CDR3 totals 13 residues. Here the CDR3 DNA reads TGTGCTACCGAGGGGGGGTTGAACACTGAAGCTTTCTTT. Encoded protein: CATEGGLNTEAFF.

The genes are TRBV4-1 and TRBJ2-7; D call uncertain. The V end was cut by 2 bases, the J end by 4 bases, with 15 bases between. Germline loops: CDR1 MGHRA, CDR2 YSYEKL. The CDR3 totals 15 residues. CDR3 in DNA: TGCGCCAGCAGCCAACTTCCGTCGGAGATTTACGAGCAGTACTTC. It yields the protein CASSQLPSEIYEQYF.

The rearrangement uses TRBV30 and TRBJ1-1, with a possible D match to TRBD1 (5 bases). CDR1 and CDR2 (germline): GTSNPN, SVGIG (reference sequence). The CDR3 loop spans 14 amino acids. V lost 2 bases and J lost 1, with 11 bases in between. The CDR3 protein is CAWSLDIENTEAFF. CDR3 DNA sequence: TGTGCCTGGAGTCTGGACATAGAGAACACTGAAGCTTTCTTT.

CDR3 DNA: TGTGCCAGCAGAACAAACCTAGAGGAGGGAACCGGGGAGCTGTTTTTT. This gives the protein CASRTNLEEGTGELFF. The chain joins TRBV7-6 to TRBJ2-2, with D maybe TRBD2 (6 bases). CDR1 and CDR2 (germline): SGHVS, FNYEAQ. This CDR3 is 16 amino acids long. V was pared by 6 bases and J by 5 bases, with 19 bases between.

This clone has a single count. V usage is TRBV25-1 and J usage is TRBJ2-7; TRBD1 aligns across 9 bases. Germline lookup yields CDR1 MGHDK and CDR2 SYGVNS. V lost 6 bases and J lost 2; bases outside the gene matches: 5. The length of the CDR3 is 14 residues. CDR3 sequence: CASRKTGGTYEQYF. Here the CDR3 DNA reads TGTGCCAGCAGAAAGACAGGGGGGACCTACGAGCAGTACTTC.

The rearrangement joins TRBV28 to TRBJ2-1, with 14 bases that match TRBD2. The CDR3 is made up of 16 amino acids. Germline V gene data show CDR1 as MDHEN and CDR2 as SYDVKM. V was pared by 6 bases and J by 3 bases, with 4 bases of the junction left unmatched. For the CDR3, the DNA is TGTGCCAGCAGCGGACTAGCGGGAGGTCTCTACAATGAGCAGTTCTTC. Translated: CASSGLAGGLYNEQFF.

The count of this clone is one. This chain connects TRBV7-3 to TRBJ2-1; 10 nucleotides match TRBD2. The trim removed 5 bases at V and 9 bases at J, leaving 10 bases unmatched. The CDR3 is 15 amino acids. Germline CDR1 is SGHTA and CDR2 is FQGTGA. The CDR3 loop reads CASSGVAGGLGEQFF. Written as DNA, the CDR3 is TGTGCCAGCAGCGGAGTAGCGGGAGGTTTAGGTGAGCAGTTCTTC.

The J gene is TRBJ2-1, the V gene TRBV19; D gene uncertain. V lost 3 bases and J 0 bases, leaving 9 bases between the germline ends. Germline V CDR1 and CDR2: LNHDA, SQIVND (reference sequence). CDR3 length equals 15 residues. The CDR3 sequence: CASSISRSSYNEQFF. CDR3 nucleotide sequence: TGTGCCAGTAGTATTTCTAGGAGCTCCTACAATGAGCAGTTCTTC.

This chain joins TRBV6-1 and TRBJ1-2; D unresolved. CDR3 size: 16 residues. Trimming took off 6 bases at V and 6 bases at J, with 23 bases between the two ends. Germline assignment: CDR1 MNHNS and CDR2 SASEGT. The CDR3 DNA is TGTGCCAGCAGAGAAACCCGATTAATAGCCCGTAATGGCTACACCTTC. Translation: CASRETRLIARNGYTF.

The J gene is TRBJ2-7, the V gene TRBV28; D might be TRBD2 (5 bases). The CDR3 consists of 12 residues. From germline, CDR1 is MDHEN and CDR2 SYDVKM. Trimming stripped 6 bases from V and 5 bases from J, with 11 bases between. The CDR3 region is CASRAGWNEQYF. The CDR3 DNA sequence: TGTGCCAGCAGGGCGGGTTGGAACGAGCAGTACTTC.

The V gene is TRBV5-8, the J gene TRBJ1-4; TRBD1 is a possible D gene (5 bases). The CDR3 contains 14 residues. CDR1 is SGHTS and CDR2 is YDEGEE in the germline V gene. V lost 2 bases and J lost 7, with 12 bases in between. CDR3 sequence reads: CASSLTVGVEKLFF. CDR3 nucleotides: TGTGCCAGCAGCTTAACAGTAGGGGTTGAAAAACTGTTTTTT.

V is TRBV19 and J is TRBJ2-7; 10 nucleotides match TRBD2. The CDR3 has 15 residues. Germline V gene lookup returns CDR1 LNHDA and CDR2 SQIVND (reference sequence). Trimming at V came to 5 bases and at J to 7 bases, leaving 11 bases not matched to a gene. DNA for the CDR3: TGTGCCAGTAGTTCAAAGCGGGAGGGCCTCGGAGAGCAGTACTTC. Translation: CASSSKREGLGEQYF.

J is TRBJ1-5 and V is TRBV19; unclear D gene. There are 13 residues in the CDR3. The V gene lost 6 bases and the J gene lost 0 bases, with 6 bases spanning the gap. Germline V gene lookup returns CDR1 LNHDA and CDR2 SQIVND (reference sequence). The CDR3 reads CASRTFSNQPQHF. The CDR3 bases are TGTGCCAGTAGAACATTTAGCAATCAGCCCCAGCATTTT.

This clone was observed a few times. The V call is TRBV5-6, the J call TRBJ2-2, with 9 bases lining up with TRBD1. V dropped 0 bases and J dropped 4; count of bases not matched to a gene: 4. This CDR3 contains 16 residues. The germline V gene encodes CDR1 SGHDT and CDR2 YYEEEE. The DNA for the CDR3 is TGTGCCAGCAGCTTGGTTGGACAGGGGACCACCGGGGAGCTGTTTTTT. This gives the protein CASSLVGQGTTGELFF. Looking up the rest from reference TRBV5-6 and TRBJ2-2 gives the full variable domain: DAGVTQSPTHLIKTRGQQVTLRCSPKSGHDTVSWYQQALGQGPQFIFQYYEEEERQRGNFPDRFSGHQFPNYSSELNVNALLLGDSALYLCASSLVGQGTTGELFFGEGSRLTVL.

This clone came up once. The genes are TRBV19 and TRBJ1-4; 10 nucleotides agree with TRBD1. The length of the CDR3 is 17 residues. Germline assignment: CDR1 LNHDA and CDR2 SQIVND (reference sequence). The V gene end was trimmed by 4 bases and the J gene end by 3 bases; junction bases not matched to a gene: 8. As DNA, the CDR3 is TGTGCCAGTAGTAAGACCCGACAGGGGGCATCTAATGAAAAACTGTTTTTT. It specifies CASSKTRQGASNEKLFF.

The chain couples TRBV29-1 to TRBJ1-2; a possible D gene is TRBD1 (6 bases). This CDR3 has 13 amino acids. Deletions cut 4 bases from V and 4 bases from J, with 13 bases between. The germline V gene encodes CDR1 SQVTM and CDR2 ANQGSEA. Here the CDR3 reads CSVVAGGGYGYTF. CDR3 DNA sequence: TGCAGCGTTGTCGCGGGGGGCGGCTATGGCTACACCTTC.

The chain joins TRBV9 to TRBJ1-2; the D gene is possibly TRBD1 (6 bases). The germline gives CDR1 SGDLS, CDR2 YYNGEE. Between the trimmed V and J ends, which lost 3 bases and 5 bases, there was a span of 14 bases. The CDR3 covers 14 residues. This chain's CDR3 is CASSASGTFYGYTF. The CDR3 DNA follows: TGTGCCAGCAGCGCTTCCGGGACATTTTATGGCTACACCTTC.

This clone was seen only a few times. The chain carries TRBV27 and TRBJ1-5; D may be TRBD1 (6 bases). The CDR3 has 14 residues. Between the trimmed V and J ends, which lost 7 bases and 0 bases, there was a span of 10 bases. The germline CDR1 and CDR2 sequences are MNHEY and SMNVEV (reference sequence). CDR3 coding DNA: TGTGCCAGCACAAAGACAGGTAGCAATCAGCCCCAGCATTTT. Protein sequence: CASTKTGSNQPQHF.

This chain links TRBV30 with TRBJ2-1; D is undetermined. This CDR3 has 11 residues. V lost 4 bases and J 7 bases, leaving 8 bases between the germline ends. Germline loops: CDR1 GTSNPN, CDR2 SVGIG (reference sequence). The CDR3 bases are TGTGCCTGGACCCTTTTAAATGAGCAGTTCTTC. Translated: CAWTLLNEQFF.

In this sample, this clone turned up once. The chain employs TRBV4-1 and TRBJ2-3, with a tentative D call TRBD1 (5 bases). Per germline, CDR1 MGHRA and CDR2 YSYEKL. Trimming took off 6 bases at V and 0 bases at J, with 19 bases between the two ends. The CDR3 is made up of 17 amino acids. CDR3 in amino acids: CASSPEGAEASTDTQYF. CDR3 nucleotides: TGCGCCAGCAGTCCAGAAGGGGCCGAGGCTAGCACAGATACGCAGTATTTT.

The chain uses TRBV7-3 and TRBJ2-4; 13 nucleotides match TRBD2. CDR1 is SGHTA, CDR2 FQGTGA, per germline. The CDR3 covers 19 residues. Unmatched junction bases numbered 15, after V lost 8 bases and J lost 2 bases. In nucleotides, the CDR3 is TGTGCCAGCTCACAGGGAAAAATGACTAGCGGGGGGACCAAAAACATTCAGTACTTC. It translates to CASSQGKMTSGGTKNIQYF.

The V and J genes are TRBV5-1 and TRBJ2-5, with D possibly matching TRBD2 (5 bases). The CDR3 consists of 15 residues. V was shortened by 0 bases and J by 5 bases, with 14 bases between the two germline ends. From germline, CDR1 is SGHRS and CDR2 YFSETQ. For the CDR3, the DNA is TGCGCCAGCAGCTTGGAAGGTACGGGATTGGAGACCCAGTACTTC. Its translation is CASSLEGTGLETQYF.

In its sample, this clone was seen a few times. The chain links TRBV25-1 to TRBJ2-7; 12 bases agree with TRBD2. Germline V CDR1 and CDR2: MGHDK, SYGVNS. This CDR3 region has 15 residues. The junction had 9 bases not matched to a gene; V was cut back by 6 bases and J by 6 bases. The CDR3 DNA reads TGTGCCAGCAGGTGGAACCTAGCGGGAGGGGGCGAGCAGTACTTC. As protein: CASRWNLAGGGEQYF.

The chain carries TRBV4-2 and TRBJ2-3, with 9 bases identical to TRBD2. Trimming at V came to 0 bases and at J to 4 bases, leaving 2 bases not matched to a gene. Germline V gene data show CDR1 as LGHNA and CDR2 as YNFKEQ. The CDR3 is 15 residues long. Written as DNA, the CDR3 is TGTGCCAGCAGCCAAGAGCGGGGGGGCCCAGATACGCAGTATTTT. This translates into CASSQERGGPDTQYF.

This clone has ten or more counts. The chain links TRBV5-6 to TRBJ1-6, with a possible D match to TRBD1 (6 bases). This CDR3 comprises 16 residues. V lost 3 bases and J 5 bases, leaving 15 bases between the germline ends. Germline loops: CDR1 SGHDT, CDR2 YYEEEE. The CDR3 spells CASSWVGRGNNSPLHF. CDR3 sequence (DNA): TGTGCCAGCAGCTGGGTGGGCAGGGGCAATAATTCACCCCTCCACTTT.

This chain links TRBV2 with TRBJ1-1, with D unclear. This CDR3 has 16 residues. V lost 1 base and J 0 bases, leaving 12 bases between the germline ends. CDR1 and CDR2 from the germline V gene are SNHLY and FYNNEI. CDR3 sequence reads: CASSEGPFGLNTEAFF. Here the CDR3 DNA reads TGTGCCAGCAGTGAAGGTCCTTTCGGTCTGAACACTGAAGCTTTCTTT.

This chain joins TRBV10-3 and TRBJ2-5; TRBD2 matches 9 bases. The CDR3 totals 15 residues. Germline CDR1 and CDR2: ENHRY and SYGVKD. V shed 7 bases and J 1 base; nucleotides not matched to a gene: 7. Here the CDR3 reads CAIMASGGSQETQYF. The CDR3 coding sequence is TGTGCCATCATGGCCAGCGGGGGGTCCCAAGAGACCCAGTACTTC.

This chain uses TRBV7-9 with TRBJ1-5, with 7 bases identical to TRBD1. The CDR3 length is 16 residues. Germline-derived CDR1 and CDR2 are SEHNR and FQNEAQ (reference sequence). The junction had 8 bases not matched to a gene; V was cut back by 5 bases and J by 1 base. The CDR3 loop reads CASSQGGRYSNQPQHF. Here the CDR3 DNA reads TGTGCCAGCAGCCAGGGGGGAAGATACAGCAATCAGCCCCAGCATTTT.

The chain has TRBV5-1 and TRBJ1-1; 10 bases line up with TRBD1. With 4 bases clipped from V and 11 bases from J, the junction kept 11 bases outside the gene matches. Per germline, CDR1 SGHRS and CDR2 YFSETQ. The length of the CDR3 is 14 residues. Here the CDR3 DNA reads TGCGCCAGCAGCGGGGGGACAGGGGCGTCCGCGGCTTTCTTT. This encodes CASSGGTGASAAFF.

This sequence joins TRBV4-1 and TRBJ1-2; maybe TRBD1 (5 bases). This CDR3 comprises 14 residues. V dropped 0 bases and J dropped 3 bases, with 8 bases sitting between them. Germline CDR1 MGHRA, CDR2 YSYEKL. The CDR3 region has the DNA TGCGCCAGCAGCCAAGAGGGGGGGGACTATGGCTACACCTTC. Translating gives CASSQEGGDYGYTF.